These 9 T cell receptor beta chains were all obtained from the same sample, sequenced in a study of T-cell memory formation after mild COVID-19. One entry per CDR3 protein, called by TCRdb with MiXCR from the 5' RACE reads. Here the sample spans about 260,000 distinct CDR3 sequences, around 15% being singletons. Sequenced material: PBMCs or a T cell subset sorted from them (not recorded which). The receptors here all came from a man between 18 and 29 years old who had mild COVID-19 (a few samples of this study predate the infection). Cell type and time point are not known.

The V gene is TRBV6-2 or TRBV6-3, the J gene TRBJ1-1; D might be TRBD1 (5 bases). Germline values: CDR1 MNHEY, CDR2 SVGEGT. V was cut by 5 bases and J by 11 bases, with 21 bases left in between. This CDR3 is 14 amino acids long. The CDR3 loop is CASSNPGPLRRAFF. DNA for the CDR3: TGTGCCAGCAGTAATCCGGGACCCTTAAGGCGGGCTTTCTTT.

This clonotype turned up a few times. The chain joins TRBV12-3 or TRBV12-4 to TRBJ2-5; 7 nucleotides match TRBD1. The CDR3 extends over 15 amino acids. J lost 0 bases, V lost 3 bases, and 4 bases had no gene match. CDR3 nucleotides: TGTGCCAGCAGTTTTGGGGACAGAGACCAAGAGACCCAGTACTTC. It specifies CASSFGDRDQETQYF.

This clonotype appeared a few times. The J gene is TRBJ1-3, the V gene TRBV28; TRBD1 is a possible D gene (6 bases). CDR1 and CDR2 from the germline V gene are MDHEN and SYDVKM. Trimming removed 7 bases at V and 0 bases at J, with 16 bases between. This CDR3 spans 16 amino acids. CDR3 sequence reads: CASIKGGQFSGNTIYF. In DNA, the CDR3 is TGTGCCAGCATCAAGGGGGGCCAGTTCTCTGGAAACACCATATATTTT.

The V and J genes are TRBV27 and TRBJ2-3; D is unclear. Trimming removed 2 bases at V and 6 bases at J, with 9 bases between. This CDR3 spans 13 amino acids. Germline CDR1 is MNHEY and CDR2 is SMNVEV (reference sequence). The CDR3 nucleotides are TGTGCCAGCAGTTTAATCGGACGTGATACGCAGTATTTT. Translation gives CASSLIGRDTQYF.

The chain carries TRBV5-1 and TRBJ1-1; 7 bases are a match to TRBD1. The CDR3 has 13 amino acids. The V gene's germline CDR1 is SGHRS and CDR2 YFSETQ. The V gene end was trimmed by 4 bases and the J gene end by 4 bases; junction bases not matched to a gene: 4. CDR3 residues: CASSRGLSTEAFF. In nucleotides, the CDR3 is TGCGCCAGCAGCAGGGGGCTTAGCACTGAAGCTTTCTTT. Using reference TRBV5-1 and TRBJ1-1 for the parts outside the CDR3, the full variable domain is KAGVTQTPRYLIKTRGQQVTLSCSPISGHRSVSWYQQTPGQGLQFLFEYFSETQRNKGNFPGRFSGRQFSNSRSEMNVSTLELGDSALYLCASSRGLSTEAFFGQGTRLTVV.

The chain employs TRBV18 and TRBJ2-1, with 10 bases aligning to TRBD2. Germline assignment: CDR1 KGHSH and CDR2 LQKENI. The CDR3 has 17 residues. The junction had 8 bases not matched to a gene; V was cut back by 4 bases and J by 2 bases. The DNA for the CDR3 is TGTGCCAGCTCACACGATAGCGGGGGGACTGCCTACAATGAGCAGTTCTTC. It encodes CASSHDSGGTAYNEQFF.

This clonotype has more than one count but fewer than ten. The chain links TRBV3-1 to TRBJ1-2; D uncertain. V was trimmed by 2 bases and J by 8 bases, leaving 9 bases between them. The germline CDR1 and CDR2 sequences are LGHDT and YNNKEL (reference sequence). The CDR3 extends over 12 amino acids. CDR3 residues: CASSQNNLGYTF. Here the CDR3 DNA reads TGTGCCAGCAGCCAAAATAACTTAGGCTACACCTTC.

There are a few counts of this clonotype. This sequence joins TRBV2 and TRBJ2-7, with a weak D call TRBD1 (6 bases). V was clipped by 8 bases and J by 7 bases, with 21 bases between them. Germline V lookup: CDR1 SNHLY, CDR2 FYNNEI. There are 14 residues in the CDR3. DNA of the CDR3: TGTGCCAGCCGGGCGGGCAGGGGCTTTGAGGAGCAGTACTTC. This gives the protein CASRAGRGFEEQYF. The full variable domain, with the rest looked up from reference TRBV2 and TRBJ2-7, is EPEVTQTPSHQVTQMGQEVILRCVPISNHLYFYWYRQILGQKVEFLVSFYNNEISEKSEIFDDQFSVERPDGSNFTLKIRSTKLEDSAMYFCASRAGRGFEEQYFGPGTRLTVT.

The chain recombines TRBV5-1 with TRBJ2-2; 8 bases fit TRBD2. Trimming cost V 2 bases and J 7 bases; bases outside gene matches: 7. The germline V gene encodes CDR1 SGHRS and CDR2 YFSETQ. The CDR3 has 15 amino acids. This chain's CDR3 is CASSFEAGVFGELFF. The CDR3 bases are TGCGCCAGCAGCTTTGAAGCGGGGGTATTCGGGGAGCTGTTTTTT.